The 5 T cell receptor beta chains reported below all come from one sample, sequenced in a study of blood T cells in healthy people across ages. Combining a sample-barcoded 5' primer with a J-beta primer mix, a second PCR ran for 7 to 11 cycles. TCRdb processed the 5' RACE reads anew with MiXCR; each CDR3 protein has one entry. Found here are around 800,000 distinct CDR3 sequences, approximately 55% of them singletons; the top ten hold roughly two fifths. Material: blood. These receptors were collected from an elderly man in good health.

The DNA of the CDR3 is TGCAGTGCTGGGACCGGGACAGGGATTACAAACATTCAGTACTTC. This encodes CSAGTGTGITNIQYF. The rearrangement links TRBV20-1 to TRBJ2-4; 9 nucleotides align to TRBD1. V lost 5 bases and J lost 6; bases outside the gene matches: 11. Germline V gives CDR1 DFQATT, CDR2 SNEGSKA (reference sequence). This CDR3 is built from 15 residues.

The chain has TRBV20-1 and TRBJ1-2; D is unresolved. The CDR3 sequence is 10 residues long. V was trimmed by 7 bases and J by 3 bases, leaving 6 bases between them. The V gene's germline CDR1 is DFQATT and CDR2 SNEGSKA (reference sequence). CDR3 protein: CSVTDYGYTF. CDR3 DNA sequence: TGCAGTGTTACGGACTATGGCTACACCTTC.

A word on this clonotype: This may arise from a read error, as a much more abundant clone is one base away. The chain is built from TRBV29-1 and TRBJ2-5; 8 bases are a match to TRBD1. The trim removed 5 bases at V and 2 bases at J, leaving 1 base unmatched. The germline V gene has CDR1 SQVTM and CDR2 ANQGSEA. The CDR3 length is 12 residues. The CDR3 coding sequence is TGCAGCGTTAACAGGGGGCAAGAGACCCAGTACTTC. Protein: CSVNRGQETQYF.

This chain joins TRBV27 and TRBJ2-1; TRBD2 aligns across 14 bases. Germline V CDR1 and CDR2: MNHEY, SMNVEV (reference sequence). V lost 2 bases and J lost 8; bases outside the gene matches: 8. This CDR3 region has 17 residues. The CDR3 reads CASSLRAGLAGGYEQFF. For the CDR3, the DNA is TGTGCCAGCAGTTTACGGGCCGGACTAGCGGGAGGTTATGAGCAGTTCTTC.

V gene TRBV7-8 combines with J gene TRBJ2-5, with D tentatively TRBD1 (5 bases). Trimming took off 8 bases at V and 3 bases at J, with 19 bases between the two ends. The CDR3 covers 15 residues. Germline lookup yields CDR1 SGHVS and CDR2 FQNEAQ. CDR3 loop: CASSIEQAFEETQYF. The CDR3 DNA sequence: TGTGCCAGCTCCATCGAACAGGCTTTCGAAGAGACCCAGTACTTC.